The 28 T cell receptor beta chains in this list originate from one sample, sequenced in a study of T cell responses to AZD1222 COVID-19 vaccine. Clones were sequenced by immunoSEQ multiplex PCR, and TCRdb holds only the in-frame ones, with some missing. The repertoire holds around 180,000 clones, with 85% to 90% as singletons. The sequences come from peripheral blood, collected 28 days after the second AZD1222 dose. These receptors came from an adult who received the AZD1222 COVID-19 vaccine.

This chain links TRBV7-3 with TRBJ2-3, with TRBD2 matching 16 bases. This CDR3 contains 16 residues. The germline V gene encodes CDR1 SGHTA and CDR2 FQGTGA. J was trimmed by 3 bases and V by 5 bases; bases with no gene match: 2. The CDR3 reads CASSPGLAGGTDTQYF. CDR3 nucleotides: TGTGCCAGCAGCCCGGGACTAGCGGGAGGGACAGATACGCAGTATTTT.

The chain is built from TRBV9 and TRBJ2-7; 7 nucleotides agree with TRBD1. V shed 3 bases, J shed 1 base, and the junction held 4 bases outside the gene matches. The CDR3 contains 14 residues. Germline CDR1 is SGDLS and CDR2 is YYNGEE. CDR3 bases: TGTGCCAGCAGCGGGACAGGAGCTTCCTACGAGCAGTACTTC. Its protein product is CASSGTGASYEQYF.

The rearrangement links TRBV7-3 to TRBJ1-3, with D perhaps TRBD1 (5 bases). CDR1 is SGHTA, CDR2 FQGTGA, per germline. V shed 1 base and J shed 14 bases, with 21 bases lying between them. This CDR3 contains 15 residues. The CDR3 loop reads CASSLNAGTTTELYF. DNA of the CDR3: TGTGCCAGCAGCTTAAACGCCGGGACGACCACCGAACTATATTTT.

The chain combines TRBV28 with TRBJ1-1; 7 bases line up with TRBD1. The germline V gene has CDR1 MDHEN and CDR2 SYDVKM. The CDR3 extends over 14 amino acids. V shed 6 bases and J 6 bases; nucleotides not matched to a gene: 10. The CDR3: CASRGPQGSAEAFF. CDR3 sequence (DNA): TGTGCCAGCAGGGGCCCACAGGGGAGCGCTGAAGCTTTCTTT.

The chain recombines TRBV19 with TRBJ2-5, with D possibly matching TRBD1 (6 bases). Germline CDR1 and CDR2: LNHDA and SQIVND (reference sequence). This CDR3 is built from 13 residues. V dropped 3 bases and J dropped 4 bases, with 9 bases sitting between them. DNA of the CDR3: TGTGCCAGTAGTATCGGCAGGGGAGAGACCCAGTACTTC. This encodes CASSIGRGETQYF. Using reference TRBV19 and TRBJ2-5 for the parts outside the CDR3, the full variable domain is DGGITQSPKYLFRKEGQNVTLSCEQNLNHDAMYWYRQDPGQGLRLIYYSQIVNDFQKGDIAEGYSVSREKKESFPLTVTSAQKNPTAFYLCASSIGRGETQYFGPGTRLLVL.

J is TRBJ2-2 and V is TRBV19; TRBD2 aligns across 13 bases. V trimming: 5 bases; J trimming: 4 bases; junction bases outside the gene matches: 7. This CDR3 region has 17 residues. Germline V CDR1 and CDR2: LNHDA, SQIVND (reference sequence). CDR3 region: CASSLLAGGPVTGELFF. Here the CDR3 DNA reads TGTGCCAGTAGTTTACTAGCGGGAGGGCCGGTCACCGGGGAGCTGTTTTTT. Using reference TRBV19 and TRBJ2-2 for the parts outside the CDR3, the full variable domain is DGGITQSPKYLFRKEGQNVTLSCEQNLNHDAMYWYRQDPGQGLRLIYYSQIVNDFQKGDIAEGYSVSREKKESFPLTVTSAQKNPTAFYLCASSLLAGGPVTGELFFGEGSRLTVL.

This rearrangement joins TRBV5-8 to TRBJ2-7; the D is unclear. Germline V gives CDR1 SGHTS, CDR2 YDEGEE. This CDR3 has 12 residues. Trimming took 4 bases from V and 6 from J, leaving 11 bases between them. CDR3 loop: CASSSARGEQYF. In DNA, the CDR3 is TGTGCCAGCAGCAGCGCCCGCGGCGAGCAGTACTTC.

CDR3 protein: CASSLAAGTYEQYF. CDR3 nucleotides: TGTGCCAGCAGCTTGGCCGCGGGGACCTACGAGCAGTACTTC. V and J are TRBV5-6 and TRBJ2-7; D perhaps matches TRBD2 (6 bases). The germline CDR1 and CDR2 sequences are SGHDT and YYEEEE. V lost 0 bases and J 2 bases, leaving 9 bases between the germline ends. This CDR3 is 14 amino acids long.

The chain joins TRBV9 to TRBJ1-5; possible D gene TRBD1, 5 bases. Trimming removed 0 bases from V and 10 bases from J, with 11 bases in between. Looked up from germline, CDR1 is SGDLS and CDR2 is YYNGEE. CDR3 length equals 13 residues. CDR3 protein: CASSVGSGGPQHF. CDR3 DNA: TGTGCCAGCAGCGTAGGTAGTGGGGGACCCCAGCATTTT. Looking up the rest from reference TRBV9 and TRBJ1-5 gives the full variable domain: DSGVTQTPKHLITATGQRVTLRCSPRSGDLSVYWYQQSLDQGLQFLIQYYNGEERAKGNILERFSAQQFPDLHSELNLSSLELGDSALYFCASSVGSGGPQHFGDGTRLSIL.

Worth noting for this clone: Sequence at one end of the junction differs from germline and may be a read error. V is TRBV7-3 and J is TRBJ2-1, with TRBD2 matching 10 bases. The CDR3 covers 15 residues. The germline CDR1 and CDR2 sequences are SGHTA and FQGTGA. This CDR3 reads CASSLTSGTYNEQFF. As DNA, the CDR3 is TGTGCCAGCAGCCTAACTAGCGGGACCTACAATGAGCAGTTCTTC.

This sequence joins TRBV5-1 and TRBJ2-7; the match to TRBD1 covers 9 bases. This CDR3 has 14 residues. The V and J ends lost 0 bases and 5 bases, in that order; junction bases with no gene match: 3. Germline V lookup: CDR1 SGHRS, CDR2 YFSETQ. CDR3 in amino acids: CASSLGDRENEQYF. CDR3 sequence (DNA): TGCGCCAGCAGCTTGGGGGACAGGGAAAACGAGCAGTACTTC.

The V and J genes are TRBV28 and TRBJ1-4; unclear D gene. Per the germline V gene, CDR1 is MDHEN and CDR2 is SYDVKM. The CDR3 is 15 amino acids. The V and J ends lost 4 bases and 8 bases respectively, with 17 bases between them. Here the CDR3 reads CASSSLTLDGEKLFF. CDR3 DNA sequence: TGTGCCAGCAGTTCACTCACATTAGATGGGGAAAAACTGTTTTTT.

This clone was seen a single time. The chain is built from TRBV7-2 and TRBJ2-1; 14 bases agree with TRBD2. CDR1 and CDR2 from the germline V gene are SGHTA and FQGNSA. Trimming removed 1 base from V and 9 bases from J; junction bases left unmatched: 5. The CDR3 runs 16 residues. CDR3 sequence reads: CASSLGGLAGVVEQFF. DNA for the CDR3: TGTGCCAGCAGCTTAGGGGGACTAGCGGGAGTCGTTGAGCAGTTCTTC.

The rearrangement joins TRBV7-9 to TRBJ2-2; 8 nucleotides line up with TRBD1. CDR3 length: 15 amino acids. V dropped 5 bases and J dropped 4; count of bases not matched to a gene: 6. Germline lookup yields CDR1 SEHNR and CDR2 FQNEAQ (reference sequence). CDR3 sequence: CASSTWTGPTGELFF. CDR3 nucleotide sequence: TGTGCCAGCAGCACCTGGACAGGGCCCACCGGGGAGCTGTTTTTT.

J is TRBJ1-4 and V is TRBV28; perhaps TRBD1 as D (6 bases). The length of the CDR3 is 14 residues. Germline V gene sequence: CDR1 MDHEN, CDR2 SYDVKM. Deletions cut 4 bases from V and 3 bases from J, with 9 bases between. CDR3 sequence reads: CASSSGAPNEKLFF. The CDR3 DNA reads TGTGCCAGCAGTTCGGGGGCCCCTAATGAAAAACTGTTTTTT.

The chain employs TRBV19 and TRBJ2-1; 12 bases align to TRBD2. The CDR3 spans 18 residues. The trim removed 0 bases at V and 3 bases at J, leaving 6 bases unmatched. The germline V gene has CDR1 LNHDA and CDR2 SQIVND (reference sequence). DNA of the CDR3: TGTGCCAGTAGTATAGAGAGGCTAGCGGGAGGGAGCTACAATGAGCAGTTCTTC. As protein: CASSIERLAGGSYNEQFF.

In its sample, this clone was seen once. The chain is built from TRBV19 and TRBJ2-3; 10 bases line up with TRBD2. Germline lookup yields CDR1 LNHDA and CDR2 SQIVND (reference sequence). After removal of 6 bases from V and 11 bases from J, the junction contained 11 bases not matched to a gene. There are 14 residues in the CDR3. The CDR3 nucleotides are TGTGCCAGTAGGGATTCGAGCGGGAGGGCTAAGCAGTATTTT. Encoded protein: CASRDSSGRAKQYF. Full variable domain (outside the CDR3, taken from reference TRBV19 and TRBJ2-3): DGGITQSPKYLFRKEGQNVTLSCEQNLNHDAMYWYRQDPGQGLRLIYYSQIVNDFQKGDIAEGYSVSREKKESFPLTVTSAQKNPTAFYLCASRDSSGRAKQYFGPGTRLTVL.

CDR3 bases: TGTGCCAGCAGCCAAGATGGTACGGGACTAGCGACGAATGAGCAGTTCTTC. Its translation: CASSQDGTGLATNEQFF. V gene TRBV3-1 (or the pseudogene TRBV3-2) combines with J gene TRBJ2-1, with 10 bases that match TRBD2. Germline values: CDR1 LGHDT, CDR2 YNNKEL (reference sequence). This CDR3 contains 17 residues. The V segment lost 0 bases and the J segment 7 bases; nucleotides outside the gene matches: 9.

The DNA for the CDR3 is TGCGCCAGCAGCCTTACTAGCGGGGGCTCCTACGAGCAGTACTTC. Amino acids: CASSLTSGGSYEQYF. The chain carries TRBV4-1 and TRBJ2-7, with 11 bases lining up with TRBD2. The V and J ends lost 4 bases and 0 bases, in that order; junction bases with no gene match: 2. There are 15 residues in the CDR3. CDR1 and CDR2 from the germline V gene are MGHRA and YSYEKL.

The rearrangement uses TRBV30 and TRBJ1-3; TRBD1 might be the D (5 bases). Trimming took 5 bases from V and 4 from J, leaving 9 bases between them. This CDR3 has 12 amino acids. From germline, CDR1 is GTSNPN and CDR2 SVGIG (reference sequence). The CDR3 loop reads CAWRGGGNTIYF. In DNA form, the CDR3 reads TGTGCCTGGCGCGGGGGGGGAAACACCATATATTTT.

This chain joins TRBV6-5 and TRBJ2-7; D possibly corresponds to TRBD1 (6 bases). The V end lost 4 bases, the J end lost 0 bases, and 13 bases lay between the germline ends. CDR1 and CDR2 (germline): MNHEY, SVGAGI. The CDR3 sequence is 15 residues long. The CDR3 is CASSSGQRSSYEQYF. The CDR3 DNA is TGTGCCAGCAGTTCCGGACAGAGGAGCTCCTACGAGCAGTACTTC.

The chain couples TRBV28 to TRBJ2-7; D might be TRBD1 (5 bases). Germline V lookup: CDR1 MDHEN, CDR2 SYDVKM. V dropped 6 bases and J dropped 0 bases, with 12 bases sitting between them. CDR3 length: 14 amino acids. This CDR3 reads CASSTTTDSYEQYF. The CDR3 coding sequence is TGTGCCAGCAGCACCACGACAGACTCCTACGAGCAGTACTTC.

This clone was found once. V and J are TRBV6-4 and TRBJ1-6; 8 bases match TRBD1. V dropped 5 bases and J dropped 9; count of bases not matched to a gene: 12. The CDR3 contains 16 residues. The germline gives CDR1 MRHNA, CDR2 SNTAGT. The CDR3: CASSITPDRESSPLHF. The CDR3 DNA sequence: TGTGCCAGCAGTATTACCCCGGACAGGGAAAGTTCACCCCTCCACTTT.

This clone was counted a single time. This sequence joins TRBV27 and TRBJ2-7; D might be TRBD1 or TRBD2, each matching 6 bases. The CDR3 extends over 18 amino acids. CDR1 is MNHEY and CDR2 is SMNVEV in the germline V gene (reference sequence). The V and J ends lost 2 bases and 5 bases respectively, with 25 bases between them. The CDR3 coding sequence is TGTGCCAGCAGTTTAAGAGGGGGACTTTCGTTCCCCCCCCACGAGCAGTACTTC. It specifies CASSLRGGLSFPPHEQYF.

V and J are TRBV9 and TRBJ2-5, with D hard to call. The CDR3 spans 12 residues. From germline, CDR1 is SGDLS and CDR2 YYNGEE. The V and J ends lost 0 bases and 7 bases respectively, with 7 bases between them. CDR3 DNA: TGTGCCAGCAGCGTAGGTTCAGGGACCCAGTACTTC. Its translation: CASSVGSGTQYF. Using reference TRBV9 and TRBJ2-5 for the parts outside the CDR3, the full variable domain is DSGVTQTPKHLITATGQRVTLRCSPRSGDLSVYWYQQSLDQGLQFLIQYYNGEERAKGNILERFSAQQFPDLHSELNLSSLELGDSALYFCASSVGSGTQYFGPGTRLLVL.

The chain recombines TRBV6-9 with TRBJ2-7, with TRBD2 identical over 13 bases. The CDR3 loop spans 14 amino acids. From germline, CDR1 is MNHGY and CDR2 SVAAGI. The V gene end was trimmed by 7 bases and the J gene end by 4 bases; junction bases not matched to a gene: 4. The CDR3 DNA reads TGTGCCAGCAATCGGACTAGCGGGAGTTACGAGCAGTACTTC. Translating it yields CASNRTSGSYEQYF.

The V call is TRBV6-2 or TRBV6-3, the J call TRBJ1-4; 7 bases line up with TRBD1. J lost 5 bases, V lost 4 bases, and 4 bases had no gene match. Germline V gene data show CDR1 as MNHEY and CDR2 as SVGEGT. The CDR3 is 14 residues long. CDR3 sequence: CASSSLQGNEKLFF. The CDR3 region has the DNA TGTGCCAGCAGTTCCCTACAGGGGAATGAAAAACTGTTTTTT.

This clone appeared a single time. CDR3 DNA sequence: TGCAGTGCTAGTCTCACGGGAATCGGCTATGGCTACACCTTC. Translating gives CSASLTGIGYGYTF. This rearrangement joins TRBV20-1 to TRBJ1-2, with no clear D. The germline V gene encodes CDR1 DFQATT and CDR2 SNEGSKA (reference sequence). The V and J ends lost 3 bases and 4 bases respectively, with 15 bases between them. The CDR3 extends over 14 amino acids.